The TCR beta chain described here comes from a study of shared clonotypes between healthy human individuals. CD8 cells classed as naive were CD45RO-negative and positively selected for CCR7, excluding terminally differentiated effector memory CD45RA+ cells. The method was immunoSEQ multiplex PCR; TCRdb's version includes in-frame clones alone and lacks a portion of them. The profile shows 550,000 to 600,000 clones, roughly 98% of them singletons. Study-wide results and limits: Only blood samples were collected, and tissue repertoires likely differ. Unshared clonotypes carried lower generation probabilities than those common to all four donors.

Comment on this clone: Its target is unknown.

Trimming took 6 bases from V and 5 from J, leaving 20 bases between them. CDR1 SGHTS and CDR2 YDEGEE come from the germline V gene. The CDR3 covers 15 residues. The V and J genes are TRBV5-8 and TRBJ2-5; TRBD1 or TRBD2 may be the D gene (5 bases each). This receptor was identified in a man aged 25 to 40 in good health. The source material was naive CD8+ T cells sorted from blood. CDR3 region: CASNEGPTEEETQYF. CDR3 sequence (DNA): TGTGCCAGCAACGAGGGGCCCACGGAGGAGGAGACCCAGTACTTC.